The TCR beta chain under discussion was sequenced for a study of CD8 T cells in ankylosing spondylitis. General study results and limits: Seven to nine highly homologous variants formed a TCR beta motif that appeared characteristic of ankylosing spondylitis blood. Those disease-linked clones were CD8+; they were also relatively rare in peripheral blood.

Quantitative 5'-RACE with molecular barcodes produced the TCR beta libraries. TCRdb re-called the 5' RACE reads with MiXCR, one entry per CDR3 protein. Of around 480,000 distinct CDR3 sequences listed, over 15% are singletons. Trimming removed 3 bases from V and 8 bases from J; junction bases left unmatched: 14. Germline lookup yields CDR1 SQVTM and CDR2 ANQGSEA. There are 15 residues in the CDR3. This clonotype was picked up a small number of times. As yet, its antigen is unknown. The chain employs TRBV29-1 and TRBJ1-2; TRBD1 agrees at 8 bases. This receptor was taken from a male donor with ankylosing spondylitis. The sequencing sample was made of blood, either unsorted or a sorted T cell fraction (not recorded which). Written as DNA, the CDR3 is TGCAGCGTTGATGGGGGGGGACAGGACTGGAGGGGCTACACCTTC. This encodes CSVDGGGQDWRGYTF.